This T cell receptor (beta chain) was identified in a study of T cell responses to AZD1222 COVID-19 vaccine. Notes on the study in general: Donor demographics were predominantly white British with a female majority; clonal diversity may be underestimated. Sampling that yielded the repertoires occurred only after the peak T cell response. Targets within unmutated variant regions were reportedly found for nearly half of spike-specific TCRs. Baseline serology detected seropositivity in only 5 or 6 AZD1222 recipients.

Concerning this clone itself: Its antigen remains unidentified.

Using immunoSEQ multiplex PCR, the repertoire was profiled, and TCRdb retains in-frame clones only, with some absent. This table has more than 80,000 clones, 90% to 95% appearing once. CDR1 SNHLY and CDR2 FYNNEI come from the germline V gene. The CDR3 contains 14 residues. Trimming took off 3 bases at V and 2 bases at J, with 8 bases between the two ends. The sample consisted of peripheral blood, taken 28 days after the second AZD1222 dose. The chain couples TRBV2 to TRBJ1-5; a possible D gene is TRBD1 (5 bases). The sequence was obtained from an adult who received the AZD1222 COVID-19 vaccine. CDR3 nucleotide sequence: TGTGCCAGCAGTGAGGTCAGGGGCAATCAGCCCCAGCATTTT. Its protein is CASSEVRGNQPQHF.